This TCR beta chain was captured by sequencing in a study of patients and donors after allogeneic stem cell transplantation (dated by TCRdb to between 2020 and 2021). From the cysteine through the phenylalanine, the CDR3 covers 17 amino acids. CDR3 DNA is the only sequence kept; it has 51 bases, read in frame from the first base. The germline V gene (reference sequence) yields SGHKS for CDR1 and YYEKEE for CDR2. V gives up 0 bases and J gives up 4 bases, and the segment between their germline ends measures 19 bases. Library generation was performed with RT-PCR. The sample was run on a NextSeq 550. The public reads were reanalyzed by TCRdb: fastp trimming at Q25, MiXCR alignment, in-frame beta chains only. Rows are unified per CDR3 protein, each entry keeping the most common DNA and genes. The sample table contains 150,000 to 250,000 distinct CDR3 sequences; only one count was recorded for around two fifths of them. The ten largest clones capture 25% to 35% of the sample.

This clonotype has a single count. Its antigen remains unidentified. Base qualities were left out, and no much larger clone turns up one base away. A single read is weak support. The TCR originated in a human donor who was either an allogeneic HSCT recipient or a stem cell or donor lymphocyte infusion donor (not recorded which). It is not recorded whose cells these are; they may come from a transplant donor. Material for sequencing was blood, either unsorted or a sorted T cell fraction (not recorded which). The V and J genes are TRBV5-5 and TRBJ1-2, with no confident D gene call. The nucleotides are TGTGCCAGCAGCTTGGATAGTCGACCTAATCTAAGCTATGGCTACACCTTC. The resulting protein is CASSLDSRPNLSYGYTF.